This T cell receptor (beta chain) stems from a study of T cell responses to AZD1222 COVID-19 vaccine. Broader study findings: Among the donors, most were white British and more were female, and clonal diversity was possibly underestimated. Unmutated variant regions are reportedly the target of nearly half of TCRs that are spike-specific. CD4 TCRs linked to vaccination spanned spike, dominating at 160-218 and 743-854.

V lost 4 bases and J lost 7, with 17 bases in between. From germline, CDR1 is SGHTA and CDR2 FQGNSA. CDR3 length equals 15 residues. Assay: immunoSEQ multiplex PCR; the TCRdb copy retains only in-frame clones and omits some. The repertoire holds just under 150,000 clones, with 70% to 90% as singletons. About this clone itself: Its target is unknown.

The chain employs TRBV7-2 and TRBJ1-5; a possible D gene is TRBD1 (6 bases). This sequence originates from an adult who received the AZD1222 COVID-19 vaccine. The specimen was peripheral blood, collected 28 days after the second AZD1222 dose. In DNA form, the CDR3 reads TGTGCCAGCAGCTCTTTGGGGGGAGGGGGGCAGCCCCAGCATTTT. It specifies CASSSLGGGGQPQHF.